This T cell receptor beta chain is from a study of blood T cells in healthy people across ages. Trimming took 4 bases from V and 6 from J; bases not matched to a gene: 12. This CDR3 has 18 amino acids. CDR1 is SGHDT and CDR2 is YYEEEE in the germline V gene. Combining a sample-barcoded 5' primer with a J-beta primer mix, a second PCR ran for about 7 to 11 cycles. TCRdb independently ran MiXCR on the 5' RACE reads; one entry per CDR3 protein. Of 650,000 to 1,000,000 distinct CDR3 sequences in the sample, 35% to 60% were seen once. This clonotype was observed at least ten times. The clonotype comes from a man older than 75 in good health. Sequenced material: blood. The rearrangement links TRBV5-6 to TRBJ2-1, with 14 bases identical to TRBD2. DNA for the CDR3: TGTGCCAGCAGCCGAACTTCTGGGACTAGCGGGAGAGTCAATGAGCAGTTCTTC. Protein product: CASSRTSGTSGRVNEQFF.